The text below deals with one TCR beta chain. This sample is part of a study of T cell changes during pregnancy in multiple sclerosis. Generated by immunoSEQ multiplex PCR, the TCRdb table keeps only in-frame clones and is missing some. The sample holds about 63,000 clones, over 85% seen once. CDR3 length equals 12 residues. V was clipped by 3 bases and J by 8 bases, with 8 bases between them. From germline, CDR1 is SNHLY and CDR2 FYNNEI. The specimen was CD8+ T cells from peripheral blood mononuclear cells, collected in the second trimester of pregnancy. This chain uses TRBV2 with TRBJ2-1; D gene uncertain. The receptor's source is a female donor with multiple sclerosis, enrolled in a pregnancy study. CDR3 nucleotide sequence: TGTGCCAGCAGTGACAGAAACCATGAGCAGTTCTTC. It translates to CASSDRNHEQFF.